These T cell receptor beta chains were read from a single sample in a study of cytomegalovirus exposure and HLA in healthy donors. Libraries were prepared by immunoSEQ multiplex PCR; TCRdb keeps only in-frame clonotypes and omits some of them. The table has about 130,000 clones, more than 80% seen once. The sequenced sample was PBMCs. The receptor source for this set is a man under 40 in good health and CMV-seropositive. Both conserved end residues are part of each CDR3. D genes are given only for firm matches. Clone size is shown for a subset of rows, as once, few, many or a class of expanded clone.

TRBV5-1	TRBJ2-3	TRBD2	NA	TGCGCCAGCAGCGGGCGGGGGGATGGAGATACGCAGTATTTT	CASSGRGDGDTQYF
TRBV27	TRBJ1-1	NA	NA	TGTGCCAGCAGTTTAAGGGGAAGGGAAGCTTTCTTT	CASSLRGREAFF
TRBV2	TRBJ2-1	TRBD2	NA	TGTGCCAGCAGGACTAGCGGGGGGAATGAGCAGTTCTTC	CASRTSGGNEQFF
TRBV6-5	TRBJ2-5	TRBD1	few	TGTGCCAGCAGCCAGGACAGGGAGGCTTTGGAGACCCAGTACTTC	CASSQDREALETQYF
TRBV10-2	TRBJ1-1	NA	NA	TGCGCCAGCAAAAAGGGGGAGAGCACTGAAGCTTTCTTT	CASKKGESTEAFF
TRBV5-1	TRBJ2-1	NA	NA	TGCGCCAGCAGCTTGGGAGGGACCGGGGGTAATGAGCAGTTCTTC	CASSLGGTGGNEQFF
TRBV19	TRBJ2-5	TRBD2	NA	TGTGCCAGTAGCAAAAGCGGGGGGGCCCTGGAGACCCAGTACTTC	CASSKSGGALETQYF
TRBV5-1	TRBJ1-2	NA	medium-sized	TGCGCCAGCAGCTTTCCAGAGGGTCACGGCTACACCTTC	CASSFPEGHGYTF
TRBV6-1	TRBJ2-1	NA	NA	TGTGCCAGCAGTGTTCTGCAAACAAATAATGAGCAGTTCTTC	CASSVLQTNNEQFF
TRBV2	TRBJ1-6	TRBD1	once	TGTGCCAGCAGCATCAGGGGGCCGTCTTACCCACCCCTCCACTTT	CASSIRGPSYPPLHF
TRBV7-9	TRBJ1-1	NA	NA	TGTGCCAGCAGCCCAGCCCGCCGCGGTCTGATCACTGAAGCTTTCTTT	CASSPARRGLITEAFF
TRBV6-5	TRBJ1-3	NA	NA	TGTGCCAGCAGTTACGGGGCCCCGAGGAACACCATATATTTT	CASSYGAPRNTIYF
TRBV4-2	TRBJ2-7	NA	NA	TGTGCCAGCAGCCAAGTTGGCGGGGTTACCTCCTACGAGCAGTACTTC	CASSQVGGVTSYEQYF
TRBV19	TRBJ2-1	TRBD1	NA	TGTGCCAGTAGAGAATGGACAGGGGGCCGTCATTATGAGCAGTTCTTC	CASREWTGGRHYEQFF
TRBV10-3	TRBJ2-7	TRBD1	NA	TGTGCCATCAGTGGGGGACAGCCCTACGAGCAGTACTTC	CAISGGQPYEQYF
TRBV28	TRBJ2-2	TRBD1	NA	TGTGCCAGCAGTTTATTTACAGGGGTGTCCGGGGAGCTGTTTTTT	CASSLFTGVSGELFF
TRBV19	TRBJ1-5	NA	many	TGTGCCAGTAGTGTTATAACCGCGGGGGGCAATCAGCCCCAGCATTTT	CASSVITAGGNQPQHF
TRBV7-8	TRBJ1-5	TRBD1	once	TGTGCCAGCAGCTTCCTGGACAGGAAGGGACAGCCCCAGCATTTT	CASSFLDRKGQPQHF
TRBV2	TRBJ1-6	TRBD1	NA	TGTGCCAGCAGGACAGGGGTTTCACGGCATAATTCACCCCTCCACTTT	CASRTGVSRHNSPLHF
TRBV27	TRBJ2-5	TRBD1	few	TGTGCCAGCAGCCTCCGACAGGGCCGTATCCAAGAGACCCAGTACTTC	CASSLRQGRIQETQYF
TRBV28	TRBJ2-3	NA	once	TGTGCCAGCAGTTTGGGGGCCCCCACAGATACGCAGTATTTT	CASSLGAPTDTQYF
TRBV11-2	TRBJ2-7	TRBD2	NA	TGTGCCAGCAGCTTGACACTAGCGGGGGGGCTTGAAGAACCTTACGAGCAGTACTTC	CASSLTLAGGLEEPYEQYF
TRBV5-4	TRBJ2-1	TRBD2	NA	TGTGCCAGCAGCCTTTCAATACTAGCGGGGGGCTACAATGAGCAGTTCTTC	CASSLSILAGGYNEQFF
TRBV11-3	TRBJ2-1	NA	once	TGTGCCAGCAGCACCCCGGGTGCAGGGCCCTTGAGCAATGAGCAGTTCTTC	CASSTPGAGPLSNEQFF
TRBV21-1	TRBJ2-1	NA	NA	TGTGCCAGCAGCAAATCGACAGGGTGGTATGAGCAGTTCTTC	CASSKSTGWYEQFF
TRBV28	TRBJ1-2	NA	few	TGTGCCAGCAGTCCCCTTCTTCGGGGTAACTATGGCTACACCTTC	CASSPLLRGNYGYTF
TRBV28	TRBJ2-7	TRBD2	NA	TGTGCCAGCAGCTCGGGGGGGCCGGAGCAGTACTTC	CASSSGGPEQYF
TRBV30	TRBJ1-5	NA	NA	TGTGCCTGGAGTACCCCTGGAGGGGCAGGTCAGCCCCAGCATTTT	CAWSTPGGAGQPQHF